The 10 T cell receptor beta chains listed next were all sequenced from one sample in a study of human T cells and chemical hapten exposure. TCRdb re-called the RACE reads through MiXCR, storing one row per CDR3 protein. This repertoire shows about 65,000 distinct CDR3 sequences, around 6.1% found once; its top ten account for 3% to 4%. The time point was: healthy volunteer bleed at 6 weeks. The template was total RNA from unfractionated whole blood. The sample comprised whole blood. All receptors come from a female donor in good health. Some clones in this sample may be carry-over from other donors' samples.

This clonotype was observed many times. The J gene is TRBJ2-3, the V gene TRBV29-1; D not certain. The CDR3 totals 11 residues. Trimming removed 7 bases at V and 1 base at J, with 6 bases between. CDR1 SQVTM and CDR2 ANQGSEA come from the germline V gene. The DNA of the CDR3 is TGCAGCGCCCTGGGCACAGATACGCAGTATTTT. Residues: CSALGTDTQYF.

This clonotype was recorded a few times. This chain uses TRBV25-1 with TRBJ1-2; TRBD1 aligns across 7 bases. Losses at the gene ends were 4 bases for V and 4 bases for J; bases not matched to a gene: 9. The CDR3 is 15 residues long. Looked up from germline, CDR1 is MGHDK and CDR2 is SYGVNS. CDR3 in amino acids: CASSGTGRPTYGYTF. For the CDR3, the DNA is TGTGCCAGCAGTGGGACAGGTCGACCCACCTATGGCTACACCTTC.

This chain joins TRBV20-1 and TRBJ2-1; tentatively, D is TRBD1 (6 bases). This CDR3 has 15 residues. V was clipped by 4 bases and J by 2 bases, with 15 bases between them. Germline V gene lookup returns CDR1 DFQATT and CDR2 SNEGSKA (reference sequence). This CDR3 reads CSAKREQGAYNEQFF. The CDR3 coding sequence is TGCAGTGCTAAACGGGAACAGGGTGCCTACAATGAGCAGTTCTTC.

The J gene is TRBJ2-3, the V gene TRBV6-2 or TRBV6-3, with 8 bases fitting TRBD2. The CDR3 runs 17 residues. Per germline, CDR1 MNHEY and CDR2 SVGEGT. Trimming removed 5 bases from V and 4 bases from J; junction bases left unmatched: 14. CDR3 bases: TGTGCCAGCAGTCTAGGGACTAGACAAATTGGAGCAGATACGCAGTATTTT. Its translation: CASSLGTRQIGADTQYF.

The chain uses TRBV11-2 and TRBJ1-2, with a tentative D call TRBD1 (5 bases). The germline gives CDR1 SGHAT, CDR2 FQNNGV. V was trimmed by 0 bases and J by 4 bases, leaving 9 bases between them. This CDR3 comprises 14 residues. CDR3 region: CASSLDRRGYGYTF. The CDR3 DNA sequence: TGTGCCAGCAGCTTAGATAGGAGGGGCTATGGCTACACCTTC.

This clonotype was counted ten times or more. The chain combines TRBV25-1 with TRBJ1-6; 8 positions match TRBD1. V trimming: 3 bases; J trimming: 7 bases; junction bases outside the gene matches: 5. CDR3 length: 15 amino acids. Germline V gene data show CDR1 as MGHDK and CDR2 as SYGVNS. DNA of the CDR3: TGTGCCAGCAGTGATCCCCGGACAGGGAATTCACCCCTCCACTTT. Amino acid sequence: CASSDPRTGNSPLHF.

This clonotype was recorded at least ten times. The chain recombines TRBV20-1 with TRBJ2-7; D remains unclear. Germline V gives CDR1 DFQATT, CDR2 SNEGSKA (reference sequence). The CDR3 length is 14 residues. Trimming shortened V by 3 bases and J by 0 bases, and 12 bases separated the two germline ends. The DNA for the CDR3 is TGCAGTGCTAGCCAGCTCCTCATCTCCTACGAGCAGTACTTC. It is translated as CSASQLLISYEQYF.

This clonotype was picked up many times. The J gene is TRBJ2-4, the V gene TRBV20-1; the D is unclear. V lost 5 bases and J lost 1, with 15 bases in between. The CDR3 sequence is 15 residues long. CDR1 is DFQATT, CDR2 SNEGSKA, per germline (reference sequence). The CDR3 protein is CSAPWNTGAKNIQYF. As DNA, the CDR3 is TGCAGTGCTCCATGGAACACCGGGGCCAAAAACATTCAGTACTTC.

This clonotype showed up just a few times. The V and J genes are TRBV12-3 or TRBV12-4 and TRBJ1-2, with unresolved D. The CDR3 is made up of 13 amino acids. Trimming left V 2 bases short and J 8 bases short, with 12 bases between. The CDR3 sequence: CASSLKGYGGYTF. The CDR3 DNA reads TGTGCCAGCAGTTTAAAAGGATATGGCGGCTACACCTTC.

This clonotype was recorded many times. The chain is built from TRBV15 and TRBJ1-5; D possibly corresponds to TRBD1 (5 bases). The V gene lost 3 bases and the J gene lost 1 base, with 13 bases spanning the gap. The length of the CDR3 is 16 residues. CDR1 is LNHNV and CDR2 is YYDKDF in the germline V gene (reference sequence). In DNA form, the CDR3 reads TGTGCCACCAGCAGGGCGAGGGACCGGAGCAATCAGCCCCAGCATTTT. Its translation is CATSRARDRSNQPQHF.